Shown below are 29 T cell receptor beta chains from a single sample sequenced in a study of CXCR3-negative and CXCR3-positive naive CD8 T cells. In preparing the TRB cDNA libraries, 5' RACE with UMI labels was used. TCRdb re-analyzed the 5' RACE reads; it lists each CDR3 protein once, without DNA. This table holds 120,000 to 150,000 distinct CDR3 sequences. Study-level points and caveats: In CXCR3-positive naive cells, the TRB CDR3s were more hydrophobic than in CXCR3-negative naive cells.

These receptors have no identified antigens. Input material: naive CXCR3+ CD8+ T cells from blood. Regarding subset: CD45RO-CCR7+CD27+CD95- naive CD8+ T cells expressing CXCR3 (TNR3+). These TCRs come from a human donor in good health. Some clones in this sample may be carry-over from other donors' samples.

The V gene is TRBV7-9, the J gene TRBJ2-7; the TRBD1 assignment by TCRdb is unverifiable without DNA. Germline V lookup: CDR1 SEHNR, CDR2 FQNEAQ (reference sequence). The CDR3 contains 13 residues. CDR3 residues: CASSRDSAYEQYF.

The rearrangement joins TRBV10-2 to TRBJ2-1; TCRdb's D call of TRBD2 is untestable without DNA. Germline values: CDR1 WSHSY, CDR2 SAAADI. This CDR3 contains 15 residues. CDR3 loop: CASSSGGRASNEQFF.

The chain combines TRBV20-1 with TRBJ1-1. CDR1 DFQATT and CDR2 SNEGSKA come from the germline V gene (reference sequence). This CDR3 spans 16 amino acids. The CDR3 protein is CSARDFTSSRDTEAFF.

The CDR3 spells CASSVGEKLMNTEAFF. This sequence joins TRBV9 and TRBJ1-1. The germline CDR1 and CDR2 sequences are SGDLS and YYNGEE. This CDR3 comprises 16 residues.

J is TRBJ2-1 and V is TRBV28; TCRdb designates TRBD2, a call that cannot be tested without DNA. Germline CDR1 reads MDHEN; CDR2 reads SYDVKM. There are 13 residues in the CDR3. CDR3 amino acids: CASSLSWGGEQFF.

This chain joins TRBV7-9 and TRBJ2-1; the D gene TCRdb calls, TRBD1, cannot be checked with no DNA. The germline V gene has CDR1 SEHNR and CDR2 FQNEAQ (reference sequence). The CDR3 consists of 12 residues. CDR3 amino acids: CASSIQGDEQFF. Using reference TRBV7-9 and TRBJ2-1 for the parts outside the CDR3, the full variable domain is DTGVSQNPRHKITKRGQNVTFRCDPISEHNRLYWYRQTLGQGPEFLTYFQNEAQLEKSRLLSDRFSAERPKGSFSTLEIQRTEQGDSAMYLCASSIQGDEQFFGPGTRLTVL.

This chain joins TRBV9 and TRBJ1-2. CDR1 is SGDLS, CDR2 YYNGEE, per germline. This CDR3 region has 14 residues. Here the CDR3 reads CASSVDGENYGYTF.

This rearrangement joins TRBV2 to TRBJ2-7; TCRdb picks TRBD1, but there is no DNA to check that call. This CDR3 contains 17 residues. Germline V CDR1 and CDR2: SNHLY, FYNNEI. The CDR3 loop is CASSEAGAGTGTYEQYF.

CDR3 in amino acids: CASSLDDQGGYEQYF. This chain connects TRBV7-9 to TRBJ2-7; TCRdb calls TRBD2, which cannot be checked without DNA. The CDR3 loop spans 15 amino acids. From germline, CDR1 is SEHNR and CDR2 FQNEAQ (reference sequence).

CDR3 loop: CASSPKRATYNEQFF. The chain couples TRBV3-1 to TRBJ2-1; TCRdb outputs TRBD2, but without DNA this stays unchecked. CDR1 is LGHDT, CDR2 YNNKEL, per germline (reference sequence). The CDR3 length is 15 residues.

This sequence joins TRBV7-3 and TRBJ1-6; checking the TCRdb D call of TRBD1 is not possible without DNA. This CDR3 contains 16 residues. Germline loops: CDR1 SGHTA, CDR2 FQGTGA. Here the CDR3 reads CASSLGPTQGNSPLHF.

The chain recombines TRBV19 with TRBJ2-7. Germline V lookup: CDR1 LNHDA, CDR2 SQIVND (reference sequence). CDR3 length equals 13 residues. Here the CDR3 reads CASSMWRSDEQYF.

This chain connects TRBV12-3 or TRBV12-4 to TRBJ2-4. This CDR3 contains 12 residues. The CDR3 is CASSLGSGIQYF.

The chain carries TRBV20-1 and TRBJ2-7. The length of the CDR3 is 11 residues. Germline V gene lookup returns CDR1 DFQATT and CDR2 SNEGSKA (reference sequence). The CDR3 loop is CSARDTYEQYF.

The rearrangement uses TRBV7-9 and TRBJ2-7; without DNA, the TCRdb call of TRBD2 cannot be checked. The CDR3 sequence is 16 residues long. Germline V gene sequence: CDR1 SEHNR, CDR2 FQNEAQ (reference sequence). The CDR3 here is CASSLGGGEVPYEQYF.

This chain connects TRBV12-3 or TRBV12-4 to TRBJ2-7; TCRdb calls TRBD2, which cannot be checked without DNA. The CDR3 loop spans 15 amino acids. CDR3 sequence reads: CASTPGLSGIYEQYF.

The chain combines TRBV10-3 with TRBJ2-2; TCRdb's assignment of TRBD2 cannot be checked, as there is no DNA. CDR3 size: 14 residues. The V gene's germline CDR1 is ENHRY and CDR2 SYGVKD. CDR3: CAIQREGLSGELFF.

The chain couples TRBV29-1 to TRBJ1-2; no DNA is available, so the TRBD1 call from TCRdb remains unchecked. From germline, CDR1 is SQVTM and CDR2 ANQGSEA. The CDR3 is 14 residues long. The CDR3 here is CSVGGGQENYGYTF.

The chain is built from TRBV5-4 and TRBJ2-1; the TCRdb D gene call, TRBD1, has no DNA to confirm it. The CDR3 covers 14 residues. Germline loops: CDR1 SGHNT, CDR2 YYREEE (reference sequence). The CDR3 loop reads CASSLPGAANEQFF.

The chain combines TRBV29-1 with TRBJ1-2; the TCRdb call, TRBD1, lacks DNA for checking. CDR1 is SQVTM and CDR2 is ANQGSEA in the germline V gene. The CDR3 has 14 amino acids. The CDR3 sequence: CSVEDGTANYGYTF.

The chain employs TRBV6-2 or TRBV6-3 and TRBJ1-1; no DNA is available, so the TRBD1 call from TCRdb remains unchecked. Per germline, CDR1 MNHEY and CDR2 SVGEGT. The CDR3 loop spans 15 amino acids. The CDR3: CASSYSLGLGTEAFF.

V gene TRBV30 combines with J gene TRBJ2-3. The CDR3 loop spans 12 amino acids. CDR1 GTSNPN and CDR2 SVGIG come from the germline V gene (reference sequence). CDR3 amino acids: CAWSDNTDTQYF.

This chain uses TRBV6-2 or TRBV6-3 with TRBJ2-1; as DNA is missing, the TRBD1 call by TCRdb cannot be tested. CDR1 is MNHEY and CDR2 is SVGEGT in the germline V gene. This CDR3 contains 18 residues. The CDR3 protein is CASVSGRGARSSYNEQFF.

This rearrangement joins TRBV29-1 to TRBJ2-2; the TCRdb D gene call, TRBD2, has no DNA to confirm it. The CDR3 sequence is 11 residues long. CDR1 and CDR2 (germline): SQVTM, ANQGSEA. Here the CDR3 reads CSVREAGELFF.

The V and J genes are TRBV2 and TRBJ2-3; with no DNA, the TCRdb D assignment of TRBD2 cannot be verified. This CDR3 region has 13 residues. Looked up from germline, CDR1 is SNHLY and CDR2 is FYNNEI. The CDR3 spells CASTALEADTQYF.

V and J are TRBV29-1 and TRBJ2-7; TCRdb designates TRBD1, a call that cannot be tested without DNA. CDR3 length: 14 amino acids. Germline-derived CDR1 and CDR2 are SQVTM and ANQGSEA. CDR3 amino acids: CSVKPGQGNYEQYF.

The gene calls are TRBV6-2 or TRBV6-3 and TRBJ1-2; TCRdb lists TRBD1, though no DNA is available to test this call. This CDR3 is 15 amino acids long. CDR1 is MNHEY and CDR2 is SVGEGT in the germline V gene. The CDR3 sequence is CASRRAGQYSYGYTF.

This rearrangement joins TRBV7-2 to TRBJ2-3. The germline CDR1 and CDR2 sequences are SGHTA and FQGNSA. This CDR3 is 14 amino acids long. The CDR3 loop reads CASSLGASEDTQYF.

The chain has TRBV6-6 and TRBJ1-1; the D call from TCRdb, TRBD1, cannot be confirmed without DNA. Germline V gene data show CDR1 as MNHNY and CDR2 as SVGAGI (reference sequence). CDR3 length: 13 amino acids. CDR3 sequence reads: CASSPLADTEAFF.